Listed below are T cell receptor beta chains from one sample, sequenced in a study of control samples from healthy donors and cancer patients. Sequencing was performed with immunoSEQ multiplex PCR; in TCRdb, only in-frame clones are kept and a portion is missing. The data contain around 150,000 clones, about 89% of them singletons. Sequenced: blood. These receptors came from a man between 25 and 39 years old in good health. Both conserved end residues are part of each CDR3. D genes are given only for firm matches. Clone size is stated in some rows and not others, as once, few, many or a class when expanded.

J gene	D gene	clone size	V gene	CDR3 DNA	CDR3 protein
TRBJ1-3	.	.	TRBV18	TGTGCCAGCTCACCTCCGTCCAGCCTTGTAGCTGGAAACACCATATATTTT	CASSPPSSLVAGNTIYF
TRBJ2-2	.	once	TRBV25-1	TGTGCCAGCAGTGACCAGGACAGAGCGAACACCGGGGAGCTGTTTTTT	CASSDQDRANTGELFF
TRBJ2-3	.	once	TRBV12-5	TGTGCTAGTGGTCGGGGACCAGATACGCAGTATTTT	CASGRGPDTQYF
TRBJ2-7	TRBD1	.	TRBV5-1	TGCGCCAGCAGCGTAGAGGGACAGGCAATTTACGAGCAGTACTTC	CASSVEGQAIYEQYF
TRBJ1-4	.	medium-sized	TRBV21-1	TGTGCCGGGGCCCGGGACAGGGGACGCCGTGGTGAAAAACTGTTTTTT	CAGARDRGRRGEKLFF
TRBJ2-1	.	.	TRBV28	TGTGCCAGCTTAGAAGACTACAATGAGCAGTTCTTC	CASLEDYNEQFF
TRBJ2-7	TRBD2	once	TRBV5-1	TGCGCCAGCAGCTTGGAGGTACTAGCGGGAGGTGGCGAGCAGTACTTC	CASSLEVLAGGGEQYF
TRBJ2-7	.	.	TRBV10-3	TGTGCCGCTAAAGGTGTTCCAAGCTACGAGCAGTACTTC	CAAKGVPSYEQYF
TRBJ1-2	.	.	TRBV4-3	TGCGCCAGCAGCCAAGATCGAGGGGGTCGTGGCTACACCTTC	CASSQDRGGRGYTF
TRBJ2-3	TRBD2	once	TRBV4-1	TGCGCCAGCAGCCAAGGGACTAGCGGGGGCACAGATACGCAGTATTTT	CASSQGTSGGTDTQYF
TRBJ2-3	.	few	TRBV19	TGTGCCAGTAGCGGTGGAGGGGCTTGGACAGATACGCAGTATTTT	CASSGGGAWTDTQYF
TRBJ2-7	.	.	TRBV6-2/TRBV6-3	TGTGCCAGCAGTTACTCTAGCGGCTCCTACGAGCAGTACTTC	CASSYSSGSYEQYF
TRBJ1-6	TRBD1	.	TRBV4-3	TGCGCCAGCAGCCAAAGACAGGGACCTTCACCCCTCCACTTT	CASSQRQGPSPLHF
TRBJ1-4	TRBD1	.	TRBV3-1/TRBV3-2	TGTGCCAGCAGCCAACAAGACAGGGCTCTTTCTGAAAAACTGTTTTTT	CASSQQDRALSEKLFF
TRBJ1-1	.	.	TRBV3-1/TRBV3-2	TGTGCCAGCAGCCAAGATAGCGCGAACACTGAAGCTTTCTTT	CASSQDSANTEAFF
TRBJ2-1	TRBD2	few	TRBV3-1/TRBV3-2	TGTGCCAGCAGCCCCGACCCGTCAGGGACTAGCGGGAGGGTTTTCTACAATGAGCAGTTCTTC	CASSPDPSGTSGRVFYNEQFF
TRBJ2-2	TRBD2	.	TRBV27	TGTGCCAGCAGTCTTCGACCGGGACTAGCGATGTCACCTTCCCCGAACACCGGGGAGCTGTTTTTT	CASSLRPGLAMSPSPNTGELFF
TRBJ1-1	.	.	TRBV6-5	TGTGCCAGCAGCTTACTGCAGGCGAACACTGAAGCTTTCTTT	CASSLLQANTEAFF
TRBJ1-1	TRBD1	.	TRBV12-5	TGTGCTAGTGGCTTAGCCGGGACAGGGGGAAGTTGGATCACTGAAGCTTTCTTT	CASGLAGTGGSWITEAFF
TRBJ1-3	.	once	TRBV24-1	TGTGCCACCAGTGATGGAGCGGACGGAAACACCATATATTTT	CATSDGADGNTIYF
TRBJ2-2	.	.	TRBV24-1	TGTGCCACCAGTGATTTTGGGACTTTGAACACCGGGGAGCTGTTTTTT	CATSDFGTLNTGELFF
TRBJ1-2	.	.	TRBV9	TGTGCCAGCAGCGTAGAACCGATGGGGGCCGGTGGCTACACCTTC	CASSVEPMGAGGYTF